The 17 T cell receptor beta chains listed next were all sequenced from one sample in a study of shared clonotypes between healthy human individuals (dated by TCRdb to 2018 to 2020). The library relied on the immunoSEQ multiplex PCR assay. TCRdb re-hosts the immuneACCESS table, in-frame sequences only. Its copies lack some clones; in the studies checked, an unresolved V gene accounts for under half of them, and the cause for the rest is not known. The sample table records more than 2,000,000 clones; more than 85% of these occur just once. 0.39% of the sample lies in the top ten. Sequencing was performed on naive CD4+ T cells from PBMCs. This specimen's cell subset or site label, per the study, means: CD45RA+ positively selected. The source is a young man in good health. Some clones in this sample may be carry-over from other donors' samples.

The chain is built from TRBV2 and TRBJ2-7; TRBD1 matches 7 bases. The CDR3 is made up of 14 amino acids. CDR1 and CDR2 (germline): SNHLY, FYNNEI. Trimming took 9 bases from V and 6 from J; bases not matched to a gene: 14. The CDR3 here is CARGYEGALGEQYF. The CDR3 DNA follows: TGTGCCAGGGGCTATGAGGGGGCTTTGGGCGAGCAGTACTTC.

The chain couples TRBV7-2 to TRBJ1-1; weak D call: TRBD1 (5 bases). The CDR3 covers 14 residues. V lost 8 bases, J lost 3 bases, and 16 bases lay in between. Germline lookup yields CDR1 SGHTA and CDR2 FQGNSA. The CDR3 sequence: CASEWGGPYTEAFF. DNA for the CDR3: TGTGCCAGCGAATGGGGGGGACCTTACACTGAAGCTTTCTTT.

About this clone: Mismatch with germline at one junction end may stem from a read error. This chain joins TRBV6-1 and TRBJ2-7; D is uncertain. In germline, CDR1 is MNHNS, CDR2 SASEGT. There are 11 residues in the CDR3. The CDR3 sequence is CASSELSWVGF. As DNA, the CDR3 is TGTGCCAGCAGCGAACTGTCTTGGGTAGGCTTC.

This chain's CDR3 is CASSGWTGRSDGYTF. CDR3 in DNA: TGTGCCAGCAGTGGATGGACAGGGCGGTCGGATGGCTACACCTTC. The gene calls are TRBV6-1 and TRBJ1-2; the match to TRBD1 covers 8 bases. The CDR3 totals 15 residues. J gave up 6 bases and V 4 bases, and 10 bases lay outside the gene matches. The V gene's germline CDR1 is MNHNS and CDR2 SASEGT.

The rearrangement joins TRBV5-4 to TRBJ2-2, with a tentative D call TRBD2 (5 bases). The length of the CDR3 is 16 residues. Germline V gene data show CDR1 as SGHNT and CDR2 as YYREEE (reference sequence). Trimming shortened V by 1 base and J by 0 bases, and 10 bases separated the two germline ends. CDR3 nucleotides: TGTGCCAGCAGCTTGATCCGGGGTACGAACACCGGGGAGCTGTTTTTT. Residues: CASSLIRGTNTGELFF.

The chain joins TRBV5-4 to TRBJ2-2, with 9 bases identical to TRBD2. This CDR3 is 15 amino acids long. In germline, CDR1 is SGHNT, CDR2 YYREEE (reference sequence). V shed 4 bases, J shed 7 bases, and the junction held 8 bases outside the gene matches. The CDR3 nucleotides read TGTGCCAGCAGCCAGACTAGCGGAGAACGCGGGGAGCTGTTTTTT. Protein: CASSQTSGERGELFF.

This chain links TRBV28 with TRBJ2-1; D ambiguous. Trimming cost V 4 bases and J 6 bases, with 10 bases left between them. The CDR3 has 13 amino acids. CDR1 and CDR2 (germline): MDHEN, SYDVKM. CDR3 DNA: TGTGCCAGCAGTTACCCCCAAGGCAATGAGCAGTTCTTC. As protein: CASSYPQGNEQFF.

This chain links TRBV10-3 with TRBJ2-5; 14 bases fit TRBD2. In germline, CDR1 is ENHRY, CDR2 SYGVKD. The CDR3 covers 17 residues. The V and J ends lost 6 bases and 3 bases, in that order; junction bases with no gene match: 9. The CDR3 nucleotides are TGTGCCATCAGCGGAGGGACTAGCGGGGGCGGGGAAGAGACCCAGTACTTC. Translation: CAISGGTSGGGEETQYF.

This rearrangement joins TRBV5-4 to TRBJ2-5; D gene ambiguous. Germline CDR1 and CDR2: SGHNT and YYREEE (reference sequence). The CDR3 length is 12 residues. V gave up 4 bases and J gave up 4 bases, with 8 bases separating them. This CDR3 is CASSVGRETQYF. The DNA of the CDR3 is TGTGCCAGCAGCGTCGGTCGAGAGACCCAGTACTTC.

V and J are TRBV9 and TRBJ2-7; D is uncertain. The germline V gene encodes CDR1 SGDLS and CDR2 YYNGEE. Trimming took 0 bases from V and 2 from J, leaving 18 bases between them. This CDR3 comprises 17 residues. The CDR3 here is CASSVGAAKGSTYEQYF. CDR3 in DNA: TGTGCCAGCAGCGTAGGGGCGGCGAAGGGATCGACCTACGAGCAGTACTTC.

V gene TRBV2 combines with J gene TRBJ2-1; D could derive from TRBD1 or TRBD2 (7 bases each). Trimming shortened V by 3 bases and J by 9 bases, and 9 bases separated the two germline ends. The CDR3 is made up of 12 amino acids. CDR1 is SNHLY and CDR2 is FYNNEI in the germline V gene. CDR3 in amino acids: CASSDRGGEQFF. DNA for the CDR3: TGTGCCAGCAGTGACAGGGGGGGTGAGCAGTTCTTC.

Points on this clone: At the DNA level, this CDR3 is encoded by other sequences in the same sample as well. The CDR3 DNA follows: TGCGCCAGCAGCCGCGGGACAGGGGACTACGAGCAGTACTTC. Translated, it gives CASSRGTGDYEQYF. The genes are TRBV4-1 and TRBJ2-7; 10 bases align to TRBD1. This CDR3 has 14 residues. V gave up 4 bases and J gave up 3 bases; unmatched junction bases: 3. Germline lookup yields CDR1 MGHRA and CDR2 YSYEKL.

The chain uses TRBV19 and TRBJ2-1, with D possibly being TRBD1 (6 bases). Trimming pared 6 bases from V and 3 bases from J, leaving 6 bases between. There are 12 residues in the CDR3. CDR1 is LNHDA, CDR2 SQIVND, per germline (reference sequence). The DNA of the CDR3 is TGTGCCAGTAGACAGGGCTACAATGAGCAGTTCTTC. This translates into CASRQGYNEQFF.

The chain combines TRBV9 with TRBJ2-1, with 10 bases that match TRBD2. The CDR3 is 15 amino acids. V shed 4 bases and J 8 bases; nucleotides not matched to a gene: 9. Germline V gene data show CDR1 as SGDLS and CDR2 as YYNGEE. The CDR3: CASSTPSGRAHEQFF. The CDR3 DNA follows: TGTGCCAGCAGCACTCCCAGCGGGAGGGCCCATGAGCAGTTCTTC.

This clone has a single count. CDR3 nucleotide sequence: TGCGCCAGCAGCGGGGACGGGAGTTACTATGGCTACACCTTC. Protein product: CASSGDGSYYGYTF. The chain links TRBV5-1 to TRBJ1-2, with a possible D match to TRBD1 (5 bases). This CDR3 comprises 14 residues. The ends were cut back, 4 bases at V and 3 bases at J, with 13 bases in the middle. CDR1 is SGHRS, CDR2 YFSETQ, per germline.

The J gene is TRBJ2-1, the V gene TRBV7-3, with 7 bases aligning to TRBD2. J gave up 6 bases and V 5 bases, and 4 bases lay outside the gene matches. The length of the CDR3 is 13 residues. Germline-derived CDR1 and CDR2 are SGHTA and FQGTGA. CDR3 sequence (DNA): TGTGCCAGCAGCCCGGGACTACCCAATGAGCAGTTCTTC. It translates to CASSPGLPNEQFF.

This chain connects TRBV5-1 to TRBJ2-5; 9 positions agree with TRBD1. The germline gives CDR1 SGHRS, CDR2 YFSETQ. V shed 4 bases, J shed 4 bases, and the junction held 11 bases outside the gene matches. This CDR3 is 16 amino acids long. The CDR3 is CASSLQTGGARETQYF. CDR3 bases: TGCGCCAGCAGCCTACAAACAGGGGGCGCGAGAGAGACCCAGTACTTC.